What follows are 21 T cell receptor beta chains derived from one specimen sequenced in a study of CD8+CD57+ T cells in acquired aplastic anemia. CDR3 and TCR beta VDJ profiling relied on genomic DNA as the template. TCRdb ran MiXCR on the reads and lists one entry per CDR3 protein. Seen here are 150,000 to 200,000 distinct CDR3 sequences, approximately 52% observed once, and the top ten hold under 2%. Before being chosen for sequencing, patients had shown CD8+CD57+ cell expansion by flow cytometry. The sample consisted of sorted CD4+, CD8+, or CD8+CD57+ T cells (not recorded which) from PBMCs. These receptors came from a human donor with aplastic anemia.

The genes are TRBV6-1 and TRBJ2-3; D may be TRBD2 (6 bases). Germline CDR1 and CDR2: MNHNS and SASEGT. V was trimmed by 7 bases and J by 14 bases, leaving 16 bases between them. The length of the CDR3 is 11 residues. The chain's CDR3 is CASTGAAGWYF. The CDR3 DNA sequence: TGTGCCAGCACCGGTGCGGCGGGGTGGTATTTT.

Ten or more counts support this clonotype. The V and J genes are TRBV12-3 or TRBV12-4 and TRBJ2-4; 9 bases match TRBD1. CDR3 size: 13 residues. Trimming at V came to 6 bases and at J to 7 bases, leaving 4 bases not matched to a gene. CDR3 sequence reads: CASSWDRANIQYF. CDR3 bases: TGTGCCAGCAGCTGGGACAGGGCGAACATTCAGTACTTC.

This clonotype has ten or more counts. This rearrangement joins TRBV5-5 to TRBJ2-5; 8 nucleotides match TRBD1. The V gene end was trimmed by 4 bases and the J gene end by 5 bases; junction bases not matched to a gene: 10. CDR3 length: 15 amino acids. CDR1 and CDR2 from the germline V gene are SGHKS and YYEKEE (reference sequence). For the CDR3, the DNA is TGTGCCAGCAGCCACTATACAGGGGGGATCGAGACCCAGTACTTC. As protein: CASSHYTGGIETQYF.

This clonotype was seen many times. This chain joins TRBV12-3 or TRBV12-4 and TRBJ1-2, with D tentatively TRBD1 (6 bases). CDR3 length: 12 residues. The germline V and J ends were trimmed by 3 bases and 7 bases, with 9 bases remaining between them. The CDR3 reads CASSFGGLGYTF. In nucleotides, the CDR3 is TGTGCCAGCAGTTTTGGGGGGCTTGGCTACACCTTC.

CDR3 coding DNA: TGTGCCAGCAGCTTAGCTAGCGGGGGGGCCGTAGATACGCAGTATTTT. Translated: CASSLASGGAVDTQYF. The V and J genes are TRBV7-2 and TRBJ2-3, with 11 nucleotides matching TRBD2. Germline CDR1 reads SGHTA; CDR2 reads FQGNSA. This CDR3 is built from 16 residues. Germline trimming cut 0 bases from V and 5 bases from J; bases unmatched to any gene: 4.

The J gene is TRBJ2-7, the V gene TRBV15; a weak D match, TRBD2 (5 bases). The CDR3 is 11 amino acids. V was trimmed by 5 bases and J by 9 bases, leaving 11 bases between them. Germline CDR1 and CDR2: LNHNV and YYDKDF (reference sequence). The CDR3 reads CATSGLGLQYF. CDR3 DNA: TGTGCCACCAGCGGACTTGGGTTGCAGTACTTC.

In DNA, the CDR3 is TGTGCCAGCAGCCATGGTATAAAGCGGGGGGGTGATACGCAGTATTTT. Translating gives CASSHGIKRGGDTQYF. The rearrangement links TRBV3-1 to TRBJ2-3, with 10 bases aligning to TRBD2. Losses at the gene ends were 3 bases for V and 6 bases for J; bases not matched to a gene: 9. The CDR3 totals 16 residues. Germline loops: CDR1 LGHDT, CDR2 YNNKEL (reference sequence).

The chain has TRBV10-3 and TRBJ1-1; TRBD1 agrees at 7 bases. The CDR3 consists of 15 residues. The germline gives CDR1 ENHRY, CDR2 SYGVKD. With V trimmed by 4 bases and J by 0 bases, 5 bases remained unmatched. CDR3 nucleotides: TGTGCCATCAGTGGCACCGGGACAGTGAACACTGAAGCTTTCTTT. Translating gives CAISGTGTVNTEAFF.

This clonotype appeared many times. The J gene is TRBJ2-7, the V gene TRBV29-1; D might be TRBD1 or TRBD2, each matching 5 bases. Germline values: CDR1 SQVTM, CDR2 ANQGSEA. V was clipped by 4 bases and J by 5 bases, with 24 bases between them. CDR3 size: 16 residues. The CDR3 here is CSVGVAWGSTHHEQYF. The CDR3 DNA reads as TGCAGCGTTGGAGTTGCGTGGGGGTCAACCCACCACGAGCAGTACTTC.

The genes are TRBV11-3 and TRBJ2-7, with D possibly being TRBD1 (6 bases). Trimming stripped 5 bases from V and 2 bases from J, with 16 bases between. Germline V CDR1 and CDR2: SGHNT, YENEEA. This CDR3 has 15 amino acids. The CDR3, as DNA: TGTGCCAGCAGCAACCCAGGGGAAGGAACCTACGAGCAGTACTTC. It specifies CASSNPGEGTYEQYF.

At least ten counts were recorded for this clonotype. The chain uses TRBV29-1 and TRBJ2-3, with 16 bases lining up with TRBD2. Germline V lookup: CDR1 SQVTM, CDR2 ANQGSEA. There are 13 residues in the CDR3. V shed 6 bases, J shed 15 bases, and the junction held 9 bases outside the gene matches. CDR3 loop: CSVAGTSGGAYYF. Here the CDR3 DNA reads TGCAGCGTAGCCGGGACTAGCGGGGGGGCCTATTATTTT.

This clonotype was seen many times. The rearrangement joins TRBV6-1 to TRBJ1-1, with 7 bases identical to TRBD1. From germline, CDR1 is MNHNS and CDR2 SASEGT. With 5 bases clipped from V and 4 bases from J, the junction kept 10 bases outside the gene matches. The CDR3 extends over 15 amino acids. CDR3 nucleotides: TGTGCCAGCAGTAACCGACAGGGCAGGGGCACTGAAGCTTTCTTT. It translates to CASSNRQGRGTEAFF.

Concerning this clonotype itself: A much larger clone differs by one base, so this may be a read error. The rearrangement joins TRBV10-3 to TRBJ1-1, with 10 bases lining up with TRBD1. The J segment lost 4 bases and the V segment lost 4 bases, leaving 3 bases of the junction unmatched. The CDR3 loop spans 14 amino acids. Germline V gives CDR1 ENHRY, CDR2 SYGVKD. CDR3 sequence reads: CAISVTGGITEAFF. CDR3 coding DNA: TGTGCCATCAGTGTGACAGGGGGCATCACTGAAGCTTTCTTT.

The chain joins TRBV2 to TRBJ1-3; possible D gene TRBD1, 6 bases. V shed 6 bases and J shed 2 bases, with 11 bases lying between them. Germline-derived CDR1 and CDR2 are SNHLY and FYNNEI. CDR3 length: 14 residues. The DNA for the CDR3 is TGTGCCAGCAGCTCAGGGACACCTGGAAACACCATATATTTT. Protein product: CASSSGTPGNTIYF.

V and J are TRBV7-3 and TRBJ2-1, with 12 bases that match TRBD2. V shed 4 bases and J 7 bases; nucleotides not matched to a gene: 2. The germline CDR1 and CDR2 sequences are SGHTA and FQGTGA. The CDR3 spans 14 residues. Here the CDR3 DNA reads TGTGCCAGCAGCTACGGACTAGCGGGGAATGAGCAGTTCTTC. It translates to CASSYGLAGNEQFF. Full variable domain (remainder filled in from reference TRBV7-3 and TRBJ2-1): GAGVSQTPSNKVTEKGKYVELRCDPISGHTALYWYRQSLGQGPEFLIYFQGTGAADDSGLPNDRFFAVRPEGSVSTLKIQRTERGDSAVYLCASSYGLAGNEQFFGPGTRLTVL.

This clonotype appeared many times. The V call is TRBV20-1, the J call TRBJ2-2, with 7 bases lining up with TRBD2. Germline V lookup: CDR1 DFQATT, CDR2 SNEGSKA (reference sequence). The CDR3 covers 17 residues. Germline trimming cut 1 base from V and 3 bases from J; bases unmatched to any gene: 11. Here the CDR3 DNA reads TGCAGTGCTAGAGGTTCGGGGCTAGCGGAGTACACCGGGGAGCTGTTTTTT. Translating gives CSARGSGLAEYTGELFF.

This clonotype was detected a few times. At one of its ends the junction is not consistent with the germline gene, which may arise from a read error. This sequence joins TRBV24-1 and TRBJ2-2, with D perhaps matching TRBD2 (6 bases). Germline CDR1 reads KGHDR; CDR2 reads SFDVKD. This CDR3 contains 14 residues. CDR3 nucleotides: TGTGCCATCAGTCTCGCGGGATGGTCCGGGGAGCTGTTTTTT. Translated: CAISLAGWSGELFF.

Regarding this clonotype: A much larger clone differs by one base, so this may be a read error. V usage is TRBV30 and J usage is TRBJ2-7, with D perhaps TRBD2 (5 bases). Trimming removed 5 bases from V and 3 bases from J, with 14 bases in between. CDR1 and CDR2 from the germline V gene are GTSNPN and SVGIG (reference sequence). This CDR3 contains 13 residues. CDR3 nucleotides: TGTGCCTGGCACACAGCGGTTGGCTACGAGCAGTACTTC. It specifies CAWHTAVGYEQYF.

The chain employs TRBV20-1 and TRBJ1-2, with TRBD1 identical over 10 bases. Germline CDR1 and CDR2: DFQATT and SNEGSKA (reference sequence). CDR3 length: 13 residues. The V and J ends lost 5 bases and 5 bases, in that order; junction bases with no gene match: 5. The CDR3 nucleotides read TGCAGTGCTGAGGGACAGGGGAGGTATGGCTACACCTTC. It yields the protein CSAEGQGRYGYTF.

This clonotype was detected a few times. This rearrangement joins TRBV6-5 to TRBJ2-1; perhaps TRBD2 as D (5 bases). The V end was cut by 6 bases, the J end by 5 bases, with 14 bases between. This CDR3 spans 14 amino acids. Germline CDR1 is MNHEY and CDR2 is SVGAGI. The CDR3 DNA is TGTGCCAGCAGGGACCCGAGGGTAGACAATGAGCAGTTCTTC. Translated, it gives CASRDPRVDNEQFF.

Of note for this clonotype: At one end, the junction sequence differs from germline, possibly due to a read error. The chain uses TRBV7-3 and TRBJ2-5; the D gene is possibly TRBD1 (5 bases). CDR3 length equals 13 residues. The germline V gene encodes CDR1 SGHTA and CDR2 FQGTGA. The CDR3 DNA sequence: TGCGCCAGCAGGGAAGAAGCGTGGGAGACCCAGTACTTC. Amino acids: CASREEAWETQYF.